This T cell receptor (beta chain) was obtained from a study of regulatory T cells in long-lasting Graves disease. Findings and caveats of the study: TRBV28, TRBJ1-2 and TRBJ2-5 were favored in persistent disease. Persistent cases of Graves' showed reduced TCR diversity relative to newly diagnosed patients. Clonotypes that were public and shared totalled a few thousand in persistent patients versus around 970 in new patients.

This clonotype has at least ten counts. Its antigen is still unknown. The trim removed 4 bases at V and 4 bases at J, leaving 2 bases unmatched. CDR3 length: 14 amino acids. Germline values: CDR1 SGHTA, CDR2 FQGTGA. Libraries of TCR beta came from iRepertoire HTBI primers plus Arm-PCR of CDR3 regions. In TCRdb, the multiplex PCR reads were re-called with MiXCR into one record per CDR3 protein. The table has approximately 400,000 distinct CDR3 sequences, less than 25% seen once. The sample's time point: persistent/refractory GD, antithyroid drugs over 5 years with positive TRAb. The authors made the TCR library using RNA they extracted from PBMCs. The source of the patients was an endocrinology department in Xi'an, China.

Sequencing used peripheral blood mononuclear cells (PBMCs), obtained when the disease was refractory, from a patient treated with antithyroid drugs. This clonotype was obtained from a female donor with Graves disease. The J gene is TRBJ2-2, the V gene TRBV7-3; 8 nucleotides match TRBD1. CDR3 sequence reads: CASSSQGATGELFF. In DNA form, the CDR3 reads TGTGCCAGCAGCTCCCAGGGGGCCACCGGGGAGCTGTTTTTT. Full variable domain (missing parts from reference TRBV7-3 and TRBJ2-2): GAGVSQTPSNKVTEKGKYVELRCDPISGHTALYWYRQSLGQGPEFLIYFQGTGAADDSGLPNDRFFAVRPEGSVSTLKIQRTERGDSAVYLCASSSQGATGELFFGEGSRLTVL.